In its sample, the clone carrying this TCR beta chain was seen many times. Its matching antigen is unknown. The CDR3 spans 13 residues. Trimming removed 6 bases at V and 1 base at J, with 9 bases between. Time point of the sample: newly diagnosed GD, antithyroid drugs for less than 3 months. The TCR library was prepared using RNA isolated from PBMCs. This record belongs to a study of regulatory T cells in long-lasting Graves disease. Overall study findings and caveats: With persistent disease, TRBV28, TRBJ1-2 and TRBJ2-5 were the favored segments. Accuracy could have been hurt by small sample size.

iRepertoire HTBI primers and Arm-PCR of CDR3 regions built TCR beta libraries. Via MiXCR, TCRdb re-called the multiplex PCR reads, giving one row per CDR3 protein. The sample shows about 430,000 distinct CDR3 sequences, approximately 15% of them seen only once. This sample also appeared in a second study, on T cells in Graves' hyperthyroidism and ophthalmopathy. That work contributes: Lactation, pregnancy, other autoimmune disease or uncontrolled infection led to exclusion of patients. An initial round of RT-PCR targeting the TCR CDR3 relied on the HTBI primer set.

V is TRBV12-3 or TRBV12-4 and J is TRBJ1-1, with D perhaps matching TRBD1 (6 bases). This receptor was taken from a woman aged 35 to 49 with Graves disease. The source material was peripheral blood mononuclear cells (PBMCs), sampled at new diagnosis, from a patient treated with antithyroid drugs. The CDR3 protein is CASRWTANTEAFF. The CDR3 DNA is TGTGCCAGCAGATGGACAGCGAACACTGAAGCTTTCTTT.